This T cell receptor (beta chain) was found in a study of a mutant IDH1 vaccine in newly diagnosed glioma. The overall study: Most patients had radiochemotherapy with temozolomide before enrollment; others had one alone.

The protocol was immunoSEQ multiplex PCR, while the TCRdb copy is restricted to in-frame clones and leaves out a portion. Here the sample spans tens of thousands of clones, about four fifths being singletons. Described time point: baseline, week 1 (first vaccination visit). The treatment is: pre-vaccination baseline after standard-of-care therapy. Donor diagnoses consisted of new WHO grade 3 or 4 IDH1-mutant, ATRX-lost astrocytomas. Findings and caveats of the study: Pseudoprogression seemingly bore no relation to changes in top peripheral T cell clonotypes.

In its sample, this clone was seen once. Its antigen is not identified. This receptor was obtained from a woman younger than 35 with glioma. Some clones in this sample may be carry-over from other donors' samples. The source material was peripheral blood mononuclear cells (PBMCs), sampled from a glioma patient treated with radiotherapy, temozolomide or both.

In DNA form, the CDR3 reads TGTGCTAGTGGACTTGACAGGGCGACTAACTATGGCTACACCTTC. Protein: CASGLDRATNYGYTF. The chain carries TRBV12-5 and TRBJ1-2; 7 nucleotides align to TRBD1. V was pared by 6 bases and J by 0 bases, with 7 bases of the junction left unmatched. Germline CDR1 and CDR2: LGHNT and FRNRAP. This CDR3 spans 15 amino acids.